This T cell receptor (beta chain) was sequenced for a study of T cell responses to AZD1222 COVID-19 vaccine. Regarding the study as a whole: Spike regions recognized by vaccine-associated CD4 TCRs spanned the protein, led by 160-218 and 743-854. Recipients of AZD1222 seropositive at baseline numbered only 6 or 7. Two doses of AZD1222 preceded a rise in Spike-specific TCR breadth and depth.

CDR1 LNHDA and CDR2 SQIVND come from the germline V gene (reference sequence). With 5 bases removed from V and 6 bases from J, the gap between germline ends came to 19 bases. CDR3 length: 16 residues. This clone was seen once. Antigen unknown. Assay used: immunoSEQ multiplex PCR; TCRdb lists only in-frame clones, some missing. The sample has around 140,000 clones, about 92% seen once. Source: peripheral blood, taken after recovery from COVID-19. The sequence came from an adult who had recovered from COVID-19. The chain employs TRBV19 and TRBJ1-4, with D maybe TRBD1 (5 bases). The CDR3 reads CASSVGASGGHEKLFF. CDR3 DNA: TGTGCCAGTAGTGTCGGGGCCTCGGGTGGTCATGAAAAACTGTTTTTT.